This entry lists 3 T cell receptor beta chains sequenced from one sample in a study of T-cell memory formation after mild COVID-19. TCRdb processed the 5' RACE reads anew with MiXCR; each CDR3 protein has one entry. The data contain around 410,000 distinct CDR3 sequences, more than 20% of them singletons. Sequenced input: PBMCs or a T cell subset sorted from them (not recorded which). The receptors shown here come from an adult woman who had mild COVID-19 (a few samples of this study predate the infection). Cell type and time point are not known.

The chain carries TRBV6-2 or TRBV6-3 and TRBJ2-5; D gene ambiguous. CDR3 size: 14 residues. Trimming pared 0 bases from V and 7 bases from J, leaving 12 bases between. Looked up from germline, CDR1 is MNHEY and CDR2 is SVGEGT. In DNA, the CDR3 is TGTGCCAGCAGTTACTCCGGCTCGTTGGGGACCCAGTACTTC. It translates to CASSYSGSLGTQYF.

The rearrangement links TRBV4-1 to TRBJ2-1, with 10 bases fitting TRBD2. Germline CDR1 reads MGHRA; CDR2 reads YSYEKL. This CDR3 has 17 amino acids. The ends lost 3 bases at V and 5 bases at J; junction bases unmatched: 10. This CDR3 reads CASSQALLAGPDNEQFF. The CDR3 DNA reads TGCGCCAGCAGCCAGGCCTTACTAGCGGGGCCAGACAATGAGCAGTTCTTC.

This clonotype has only a few counts. This chain links TRBV11-2 with TRBJ1-1, with TRBD1 matching 7 bases. Germline-derived CDR1 and CDR2 are SGHAT and FQNNGV. This CDR3 region has 13 residues. Losses at the gene ends were 5 bases for V and 6 bases for J; bases not matched to a gene: 6. In DNA, the CDR3 is TGTGCCAGCAGCATAACAGGGGTCGCTGAAGCTTTCTTT. This codes for CASSITGVAEAFF.